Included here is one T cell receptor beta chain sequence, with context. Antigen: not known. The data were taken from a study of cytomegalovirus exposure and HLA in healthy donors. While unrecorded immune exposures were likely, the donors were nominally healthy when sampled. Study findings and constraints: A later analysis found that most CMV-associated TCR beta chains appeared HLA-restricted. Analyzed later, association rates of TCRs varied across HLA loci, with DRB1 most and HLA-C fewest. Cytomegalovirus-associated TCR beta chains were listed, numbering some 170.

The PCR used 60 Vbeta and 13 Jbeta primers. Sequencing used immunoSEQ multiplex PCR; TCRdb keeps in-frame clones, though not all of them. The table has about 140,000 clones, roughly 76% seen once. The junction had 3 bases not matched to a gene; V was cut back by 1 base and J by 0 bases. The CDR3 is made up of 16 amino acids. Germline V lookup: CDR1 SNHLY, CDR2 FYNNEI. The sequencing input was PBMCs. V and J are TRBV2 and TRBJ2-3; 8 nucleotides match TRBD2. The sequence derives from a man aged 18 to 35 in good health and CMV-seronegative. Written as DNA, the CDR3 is TGTGCCAGCAGTGAAGTAGCTAGCGGGAGCACAGATACGCAGTATTTT. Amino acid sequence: CASSEVASGSTDTQYF.